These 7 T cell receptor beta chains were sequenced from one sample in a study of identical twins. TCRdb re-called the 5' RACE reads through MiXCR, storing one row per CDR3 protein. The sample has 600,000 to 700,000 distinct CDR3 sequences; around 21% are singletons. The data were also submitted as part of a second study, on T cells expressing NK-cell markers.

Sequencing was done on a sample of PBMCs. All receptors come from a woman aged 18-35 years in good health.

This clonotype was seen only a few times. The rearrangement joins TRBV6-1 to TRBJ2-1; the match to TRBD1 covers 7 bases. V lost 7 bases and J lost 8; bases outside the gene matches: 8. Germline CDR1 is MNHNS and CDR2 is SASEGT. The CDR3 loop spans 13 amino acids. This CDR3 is CASNRQGWDEQFF. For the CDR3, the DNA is TGTGCCAGCAACCGACAGGGTTGGGATGAGCAGTTCTTC.

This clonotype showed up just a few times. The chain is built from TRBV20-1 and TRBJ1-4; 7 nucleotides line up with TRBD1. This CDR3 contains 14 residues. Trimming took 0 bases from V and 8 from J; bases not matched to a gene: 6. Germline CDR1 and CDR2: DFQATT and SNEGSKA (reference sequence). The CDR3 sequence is CSARDRQGGEKLFF. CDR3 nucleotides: TGCAGTGCTAGAGATCGACAGGGAGGAGAAAAACTGTTTTTT.

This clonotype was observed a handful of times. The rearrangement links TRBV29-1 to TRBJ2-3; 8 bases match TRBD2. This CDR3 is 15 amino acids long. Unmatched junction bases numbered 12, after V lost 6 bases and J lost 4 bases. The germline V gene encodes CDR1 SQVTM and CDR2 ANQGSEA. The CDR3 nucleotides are TGCAGCGTGGGGCGGGAGGTAGGATCCCCAGATACGCAGTATTTT. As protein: CSVGREVGSPDTQYF.

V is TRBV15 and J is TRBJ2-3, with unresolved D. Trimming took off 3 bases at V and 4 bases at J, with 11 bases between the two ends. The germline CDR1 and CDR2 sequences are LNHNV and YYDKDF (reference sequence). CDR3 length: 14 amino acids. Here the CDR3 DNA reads TGTGCCACCAGCAGGCCGGGTGGTGCAGATACGCAGTATTTT. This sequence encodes CATSRPGGADTQYF.

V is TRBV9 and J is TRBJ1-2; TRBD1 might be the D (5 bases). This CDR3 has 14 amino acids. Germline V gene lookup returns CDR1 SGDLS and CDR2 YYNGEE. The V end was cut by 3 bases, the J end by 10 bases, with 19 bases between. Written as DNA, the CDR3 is TGTGCCAGCAGCGGTTCAGACAGTTTTCTTTTCTACACCTTC. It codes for CASSGSDSFLFYTF. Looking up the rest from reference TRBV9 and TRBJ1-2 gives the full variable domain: DSGVTQTPKHLITATGQRVTLRCSPRSGDLSVYWYQQSLDQGLQFLIQYYNGEERAKGNILERFSAQQFPDLHSELNLSSLELGDSALYFCASSGSDSFLFYTFGSGTRLTVV.

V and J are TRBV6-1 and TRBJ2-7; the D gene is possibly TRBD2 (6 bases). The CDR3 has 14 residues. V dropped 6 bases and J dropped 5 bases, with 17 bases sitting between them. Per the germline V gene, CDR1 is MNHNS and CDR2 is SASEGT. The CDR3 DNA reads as TGTGCCAGCAGCCCCTCCGGGAGTAGCCACGAGCAGTACTTC. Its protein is CASSPSGSSHEQYF.

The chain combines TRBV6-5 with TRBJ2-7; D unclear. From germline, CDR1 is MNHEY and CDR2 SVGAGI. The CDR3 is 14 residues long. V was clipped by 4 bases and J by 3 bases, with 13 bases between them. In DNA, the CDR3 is TGTGCCAGCAGTTTAGGAGTCAGATACTACGAGCAGTACTTC. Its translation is CASSLGVRYYEQYF.